The 9 T cell receptor beta chains presented below share a single source sample, sequenced in a study of post-analysis software for immune sequencing data. Study results and limitations: With TRBV5-6, TRBV5-1 and TRBV20-1 included, about five TRBV segments were more frequent in patients than in controls.

These receptors lack a known antigen. The authors incorporated unique molecular identifiers into the TCR beta cDNA libraries. TCRdb redid the calling of the PCR reads with MiXCR, one entry per CDR3 protein. The profile shows 350,000 to 450,000 distinct CDR3 sequences, roughly 40% of them singletons. The sequenced material came from blood. All receptors come from a girl aged 2-10 years with multiple sclerosis.

This chain joins TRBV4-2 and TRBJ1-2, with 7 bases lining up with TRBD1. There are 17 residues in the CDR3. V gave up 4 bases and J gave up 8 bases; unmatched junction bases: 19. Germline V gene data show CDR1 as LGHNA and CDR2 as YNFKEQ. The CDR3 bases are TGTGCCAGCAGCCCTCCCGGAGCAGGGGGGCCCCCAAGGGGCTACACCTTC. Protein: CASSPPGAGGPPRGYTF.

The table lists this clonotype with a count of one. V and J are TRBV7-9 and TRBJ1-1; D unresolved. Trimming removed 4 bases at V and 0 bases at J, with 18 bases between. There are 17 residues in the CDR3. Germline V gene sequence: CDR1 SEHNR, CDR2 FQNEAQ (reference sequence). CDR3: CASSSVGARPMNTEAFF. The CDR3, as DNA: TGTGCCAGCAGCTCAGTGGGCGCTAGACCGATGAACACTGAAGCTTTCTTT.

This sequence joins TRBV7-8 and TRBJ2-5, with D possibly being TRBD1 (6 bases). CDR3 length: 15 residues. CDR1 is SGHVS and CDR2 is FQNEAQ in the germline V gene. V lost 5 bases and J lost 5, with 18 bases in between. CDR3 sequence reads: CASSITRGMGETQYF. CDR3 sequence (DNA): TGTGCCAGCAGCATAACCAGGGGTATGGGGGAGACCCAGTACTTC.

The gene calls are TRBV28 and TRBJ2-3, with 8 bases aligning to TRBD2. V lost 6 bases, J lost 2 bases, and 10 bases stayed unmatched. The CDR3 is 16 residues long. The germline CDR1 and CDR2 sequences are MDHEN and SYDVKM. CDR3 in DNA: TGTGCCAGCAGGGCGGGAGGCCCCACCTACACAGATACGCAGTATTTT. Encoded protein: CASRAGGPTYTDTQYF.

This chain joins TRBV15 and TRBJ1-1; 8 bases align to TRBD1. The trim removed 6 bases at V and 4 bases at J, leaving 4 bases unmatched. The CDR3 runs to 13 residues. The germline gives CDR1 LNHNV, CDR2 YYDKDF (reference sequence). CDR3 residues: CATRRQGSTEAFF. For the CDR3, the DNA is TGTGCCACCAGGAGACAGGGGAGCACTGAAGCTTTCTTT. Full variable domain (missing parts from reference TRBV15 and TRBJ1-1): DAMVIQNPRYQVTQFGKPVTLSCSQTLNHNVMYWYQQKSSQAPKLLFHYYDKDFNNEADTPDNFQSRRPNTSFCFLDIRSPGLGDTAMYLCATRRQGSTEAFFGQGTRLTVV.

Note on this clonotype: Since a much larger clone is just one base distant, this may be a read error. The genes are TRBV6-2 or TRBV6-3 and TRBJ2-7; D gene ambiguous. The J call may be faulty, since TRBJ2-5 better matches the DNA end. Looked up from germline, CDR1 is MNHEY and CDR2 is SVGEGT. This CDR3 has 12 residues. This chain's CDR3 is CASGRPRETQYF. The CDR3 nucleotides read TGTGCCAGCGGCCGACCCAGGGAGACCCAGTACTTC.

The chain couples TRBV28 to TRBJ1-2; a weak D match, TRBD1 (5 bases). Trimming removed 6 bases at V and 1 base at J, with 12 bases between. The CDR3 runs to 14 residues. CDR1 is MDHEN, CDR2 SYDVKM, per germline. CDR3 protein: CASRSGADNYGYTF. CDR3 nucleotides: TGTGCCAGCAGGTCCGGGGCAGATAACTATGGCTACACCTTC.

V and J are TRBV20-1 and TRBJ2-3; no clear D gene. CDR1 is DFQATT and CDR2 is SNEGSKA in the germline V gene (reference sequence). The V end was cut by 1 base, the J end by 4 bases, with 6 bases between. CDR3 length: 12 amino acids. The CDR3 reads CSARVWADTQYF. DNA for the CDR3: TGCAGTGCTAGAGTGTGGGCAGATACGCAGTATTTT.

This sequence joins TRBV5-6 and TRBJ2-7; D perhaps matches TRBD2 (5 bases). The CDR3 extends over 15 amino acids. From germline, CDR1 is SGHDT and CDR2 YYEEEE. Trimming removed 4 bases from V and 4 bases from J, with 18 bases in between. The CDR3 sequence: CASSGGPDNFYEQYF. The CDR3 DNA sequence: TGTGCCAGCAGCGGAGGACCCGATAACTTTTACGAGCAGTACTTC.